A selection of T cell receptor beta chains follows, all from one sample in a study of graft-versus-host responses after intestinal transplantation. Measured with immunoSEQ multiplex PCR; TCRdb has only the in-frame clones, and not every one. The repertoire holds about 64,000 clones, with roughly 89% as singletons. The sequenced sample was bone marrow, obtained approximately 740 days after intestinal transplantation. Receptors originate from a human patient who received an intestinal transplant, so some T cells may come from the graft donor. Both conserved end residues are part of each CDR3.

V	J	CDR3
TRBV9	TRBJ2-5	CASSARQRGETQYF
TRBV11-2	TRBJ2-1	CASSGLAGGPLYNEQFF
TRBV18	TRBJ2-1	CASSPGTSEDEQFF
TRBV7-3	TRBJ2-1	CASFFGTGNYNEQFF
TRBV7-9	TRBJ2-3	CASSDGQGGTDTQYF
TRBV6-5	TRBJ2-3	CASRGSTDTQYF
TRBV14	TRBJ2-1	CASSQVLAGGKQFF
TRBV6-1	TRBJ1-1	CASYWVGTEAFF
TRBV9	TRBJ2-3	CASSDSGGDTQYF
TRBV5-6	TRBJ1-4	CASSLVGDEKLFF
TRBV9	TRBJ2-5	CASSVAGREETQYF
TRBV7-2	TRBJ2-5	CASSLTPARGQETQYF
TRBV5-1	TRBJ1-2	CASSLSIEAYGYTF
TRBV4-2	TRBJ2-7	CASSLNGGGSGEQYF
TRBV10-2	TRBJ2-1	CASISRRLEQFF
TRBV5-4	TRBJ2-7	CASSLESGEQYF
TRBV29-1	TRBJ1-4	CSVRLYEKLFF
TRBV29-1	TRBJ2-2	CSVSPEDTGELFF
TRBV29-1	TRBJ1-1	CSGGAGTDTEAFF
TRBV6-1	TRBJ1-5	CASSWSDSNQPQHF
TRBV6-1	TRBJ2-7	CASSGETRGASRYEQYF
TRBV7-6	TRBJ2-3	CASSDLRTGSTDTQYF
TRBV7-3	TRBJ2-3	CASSLRGRAVSTDTQYF
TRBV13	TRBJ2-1	CASSLESGIDEQFF
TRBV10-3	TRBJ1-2	CAAGSKPGPRKHNYGYTF
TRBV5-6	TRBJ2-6	CASSLSVSGANVLTF
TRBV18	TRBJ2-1	CASSPPPYPGQGRDEQFF
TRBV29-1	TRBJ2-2	CSVEESTGELFF
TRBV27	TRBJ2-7	CASSLDLTYEQYF
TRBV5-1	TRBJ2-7	CASSDTGTRTYEQYF
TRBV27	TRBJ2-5	CASSWEGKGDETQYF
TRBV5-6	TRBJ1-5	CASSLGGGNQPQHF
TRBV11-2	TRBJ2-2	CASSPAGELFF
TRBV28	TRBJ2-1	CATGVAVDQFF
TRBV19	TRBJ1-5	CASSVDRDYNQPQHF
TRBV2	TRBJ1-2	CASSDPNGVEPRF
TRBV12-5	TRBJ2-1	CASGLPEVRYQFF
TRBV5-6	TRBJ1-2	CASSFSYGYTF
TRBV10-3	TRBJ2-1	CAISEPLAGVSYNEQFF
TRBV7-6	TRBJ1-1	CATTENIGTGKINTEAFF
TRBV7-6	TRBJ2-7	CASSLSTGPSSYEQYF
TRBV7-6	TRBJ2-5	CASSVRAGGGTQYF
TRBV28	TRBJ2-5	CASSSRVGDGETQYF
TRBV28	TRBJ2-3	CASSPETGADTQYF
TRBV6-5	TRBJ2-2	CASSYSTSGGAGELFF
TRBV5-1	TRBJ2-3	CASRRDWTDTQYF
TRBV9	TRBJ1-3	CASSVVPWPNSGNTIYF
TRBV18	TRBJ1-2	CASSPQEGSGSGYTF
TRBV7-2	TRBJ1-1	CASSPRRASNTEAFF
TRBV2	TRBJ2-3	CASKFVLGGTDTQYF
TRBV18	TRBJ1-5	CASSPSRDRGEPQHF
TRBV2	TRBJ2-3	CASNGPDHTDTQYF